Following are 32 T cell receptor beta chains from one sample sequenced in a study of long-term antiretroviral therapy in people with HIV. Researchers report immunoSEQ v3.0 was run at survey level. Profiling relied on immunoSEQ multiplex PCR, and the TCRdb table lists in-frame clones only, not all of them. The data contain roughly 15,000 clones, 78% of them singletons. The source was unsorted PBMCs, collected around 3.2 years after starting antiretroviral therapy. The receptors were sampled from a woman in her forties with HIV.

As to this clone: This sample includes further DNA sequences coding for the same CDR3. The chain employs TRBV6-1 and TRBJ1-6; maybe TRBD1 (5 bases). The CDR3 contains 14 residues. Germline V lookup: CDR1 MNHNS, CDR2 SASEGT. V lost 4 bases and J lost 4, with 8 bases in between. The CDR3 is CASSAGPYNSPLHF. The CDR3, as DNA: TGTGCCAGCAGTGCGGGACCTTATAATTCACCCCTCCACTTT.

This chain connects TRBV30 to TRBJ2-1; D unresolved. The CDR3 extends over 12 amino acids. Trimming left V 1 base short and J 9 bases short, with 10 bases between. CDR1 and CDR2 (germline): GTSNPN, SVGIG (reference sequence). As DNA, the CDR3 is TGTGCCTGGAGTGGGTCCACGAGTGAGCAGTTCTTC. Protein: CAWSGSTSEQFF.

Only a few counts were recorded for this clone. V usage is TRBV11-3 and J usage is TRBJ1-1; a weak D match, TRBD1 (6 bases). CDR3 size: 15 residues. The ends were cut back, 1 base at V and 4 bases at J, with 13 bases in the middle. Germline V gives CDR1 SGHNT, CDR2 YENEEA. DNA for the CDR3: TGTGCCAGCAGCTTAGGGAGGGGGTCGGGCACTGAAGCTTTCTTT. This codes for CASSLGRGSGTEAFF.

The chain couples TRBV27 to TRBJ2-5; TRBD1 matches 10 bases. Germline-derived CDR1 and CDR2 are MNHEY and SMNVEV (reference sequence). This CDR3 contains 16 residues. V lost 6 bases and J lost 4; bases outside the gene matches: 11. In DNA, the CDR3 is TGTGCCAGCAGCCCCGGTGACAGGGGGCAGGGAGAGACCCAGTACTTC. Protein product: CASSPGDRGQGETQYF.

CDR3 in amino acids: CASSFRQGAYEQYF. The DNA of the CDR3 is TGCGCCAGCAGTTTCCGGCAGGGGGCCTACGAGCAGTACTTC. The chain combines TRBV5-1 with TRBJ2-7; 7 bases are shared with TRBD1. This CDR3 has 14 residues. J lost 2 bases, V lost 5 bases, and 7 bases had no gene match. The V gene's germline CDR1 is SGHRS and CDR2 YFSETQ.

V gene TRBV6-5 combines with J gene TRBJ1-2; no reliable D call. Trimming left V 2 bases short and J 8 bases short, with 12 bases between. The length of the CDR3 is 13 residues. Germline-derived CDR1 and CDR2 are MNHEY and SVGAGI. CDR3 nucleotide sequence: TGTGCCAGCAGTTACGGCCGGGGATCGGGCTACACCTTC. Amino acids: CASSYGRGSGYTF.

The rearrangement joins TRBV5-6 to TRBJ2-7, with unresolved D. The CDR3 length is 13 residues. The germline V gene encodes CDR1 SGHDT and CDR2 YYEEEE. Trimming removed 0 bases at V and 5 bases at J, with 9 bases between. The CDR3 DNA reads as TGTGCCAGCAGCTTGGCCCAGGCCGACGAGCAGTACTTC. It translates to CASSLAQADEQYF. The full variable domain, rest sourced from reference TRBV5-6 and TRBJ2-7, is DAGVTQSPTHLIKTRGQQVTLRCSPKSGHDTVSWYQQALGQGPQFIFQYYEEEERQRGNFPDRFSGHQFPNYSSELNVNALLLGDSALYLCASSLAQADEQYFGPGTRLTVT.

This sequence joins TRBV12-5 and TRBJ1-1, with a weak D call TRBD1 (5 bases). CDR3 length: 14 amino acids. Trimming stripped 7 bases from V and 0 bases from J, with 12 bases between. Germline V lookup: CDR1 LGHNT, CDR2 FRNRAP. The chain's CDR3 is CASAKAGLNTEAFF. In nucleotides, the CDR3 is TGTGCTAGTGCCAAGGCAGGGCTGAACACTGAAGCTTTCTTT.

This chain connects TRBV6-6 to TRBJ1-1; D call uncertain. CDR3 length: 14 residues. V shed 0 bases and J shed 0 bases, with 5 bases lying between them. In germline, CDR1 is MNHNY, CDR2 SVGAGI (reference sequence). The CDR3 sequence is CASSYSAVNTEAFF. The CDR3 DNA follows: TGTGCCAGCAGTTACTCAGCGGTGAACACTGAAGCTTTCTTT.

On this clone itself: This sample also contains other DNA sequences that code for the same CDR3. CDR3 DNA sequence: TGTGCCAGCAGCTTAGCGCTGGGACAGGGGAATGAAAAACTGTTTTTT. This encodes CASSLALGQGNEKLFF. The chain recombines TRBV7-9 with TRBJ1-4, with 10 nucleotides matching TRBD1. Germline V CDR1 and CDR2: SEHNR, FQNEAQ (reference sequence). This CDR3 has 16 amino acids. J was trimmed by 5 bases and V by 0 bases; bases with no gene match: 3.

The genes are TRBV9 and TRBJ2-3; TRBD2 matches 7 bases. Germline V CDR1 and CDR2: SGDLS, YYNGEE. This CDR3 is 14 amino acids long. J gave up 6 bases and V 3 bases, and 7 bases lay outside the gene matches. The CDR3 DNA follows: TGTGCCAGCAGCGCCAACCCGGGGGGTGATACGCAGTATTTT. Amino acid sequence: CASSANPGGDTQYF.

This chain joins TRBV7-9 and TRBJ1-1, with a weak D call TRBD1 (5 bases). CDR1 is SEHNR and CDR2 is FQNEAQ in the germline V gene (reference sequence). With 11 bases removed from V and 6 bases from J, the gap between germline ends came to 13 bases. This CDR3 comprises 11 residues. The CDR3 region is CAGGRVSEAFF. As DNA, the CDR3 is TGTGCCGGGGGAAGGGTCTCTGAAGCTTTCTTT.

The chain recombines TRBV5-1 with TRBJ2-5; D gene unclear. CDR3 size: 15 residues. CDR1 and CDR2 from the germline V gene are SGHRS and YFSETQ. V was cut by 0 bases and J by 1 base, with 10 bases left in between. The CDR3 protein is CASSLAATSQETQYF. Written as DNA, the CDR3 is TGCGCCAGCAGCTTGGCTGCGACTTCCCAAGAGACCCAGTACTTC.

The chain couples TRBV18 to TRBJ1-1; 9 bases fit TRBD1. The CDR3 has 13 residues. Per the germline V gene, CDR1 is KGHSH and CDR2 is LQKENI. V shed 4 bases, J shed 8 bases, and the junction held 5 bases outside the gene matches. The CDR3 nucleotides read TGTGCCAGCTCACTGGGACAGGGTAGGGAAGCTTTCTTT. Protein sequence: CASSLGQGREAFF.

V gene TRBV11-2 combines with J gene TRBJ1-6; no clear D gene. V gave up 5 bases and J gave up 5 bases, with 1 base separating them. The CDR3 loop spans 11 amino acids. Germline lookup yields CDR1 SGHAT and CDR2 FQNNGV. The CDR3 loop is CASSHNSPLHF. CDR3 coding DNA: TGTGCCAGCAGCCATAATTCACCCCTCCACTTT.

This chain links TRBV6-5 with TRBJ1-6; tentative D call: TRBD1 (5 bases). This CDR3 comprises 15 residues. Germline V CDR1 and CDR2: MNHEY, SVGAGI. Trimming removed 6 bases at V and 9 bases at J, with 18 bases between. Here the CDR3 reads CASSPQESGGSPLHF. The DNA for the CDR3 is TGTGCCAGCAGCCCCCAGGAATCGGGGGGTTCACCCCTCCACTTT.

The CDR3 DNA sequence: TGTGCCAGCAGCTCCGTAGCGGGGACTCGGGGTGAGCAGTTCTTC. It encodes CASSSVAGTRGEQFF. The rearrangement joins TRBV7-9 to TRBJ2-1; TRBD2 matches at 8 bases. CDR3 length: 15 amino acids. The V gene end was trimmed by 4 bases and the J gene end by 9 bases; junction bases not matched to a gene: 11. Germline V gives CDR1 SEHNR, CDR2 FQNEAQ (reference sequence).

This chain joins TRBV29-1 and TRBJ1-2; D uncertain. V dropped 4 bases and J dropped 2 bases, with 8 bases sitting between them. Per germline, CDR1 SQVTM and CDR2 ANQGSEA. The CDR3 is 12 residues long. CDR3 DNA: TGCAGCGTTGGTCTAGGGAACTATGGCTACACCTTC. This sequence encodes CSVGLGNYGYTF.

This clone occurred once. The rearrangement links TRBV5-1 to TRBJ2-1; TRBD2 matches 9 bases. V lost 4 bases to trimming and J lost 7 bases; unmatched junction nucleotides: 12. Germline CDR1 reads SGHRS; CDR2 reads YFSETQ. This CDR3 contains 16 residues. CDR3 protein: CASSPSGGGAWNEQFF. The CDR3 coding sequence is TGCGCCAGCAGCCCATCGGGCGGGGGGGCGTGGAATGAGCAGTTCTTC.

In DNA, the CDR3 is TGTGCCAGCAGCTTAATCGATTCAGGAGATGAAAAACTGTTTTTT. Protein: CASSLIDSGDEKLFF. The V gene is TRBV13, the J gene TRBJ1-4; no clear D. The CDR3 spans 15 residues. Germline-derived CDR1 and CDR2 are PRHDT and FYEKMQ (reference sequence). Trimming removed 2 bases at V and 6 bases at J, with 13 bases between.

The table lists this clone with a count of one. The V gene is TRBV4-1, the J gene TRBJ2-7; D might be TRBD1 (6 bases). Between the trimmed V and J ends, which lost 5 bases and 4 bases, there was a span of 15 bases. Germline loops: CDR1 MGHRA, CDR2 YSYEKL. The CDR3 totals 14 residues. CDR3 region: CASSKRDTNYEQYF. The DNA for the CDR3 is TGCGCCAGCAGCAAACGGGACACGAATTACGAGCAGTACTTC.

This clone was observed a single time. The chain is built from TRBV30 and TRBJ2-2; weak D call: TRBD1 (5 bases). Germline V lookup: CDR1 GTSNPN, CDR2 SVGIG (reference sequence). The CDR3 runs 13 residues. Trimming took 5 bases from V and 3 from J, leaving 10 bases between them. The CDR3, as DNA: TGTGCCTGGGGGATCAGGGACACCGGGGAGCTGTTTTTT. Amino acids: CAWGIRDTGELFF.

The chain has TRBV10-3 and TRBJ1-4; no clear D. V was trimmed by 10 bases and J by 0 bases, leaving 12 bases between them. Per germline, CDR1 ENHRY and CDR2 SYGVKD. The CDR3 length is 14 residues. The DNA for the CDR3 is TGTGCCACCTCCGGAGATGCAACTAATGAAAAACTGTTTTTT. Amino acids: CATSGDATNEKLFF.

V usage is TRBV27 and J usage is TRBJ2-7; D gene unclear. The CDR3 totals 12 residues. V was shortened by 4 bases and J by 4 bases, with 8 bases between the two germline ends. Germline-derived CDR1 and CDR2 are MNHEY and SMNVEV (reference sequence). The CDR3 loop is CASSSSLYEQYF. CDR3 in DNA: TGTGCCAGCAGTTCAAGTTTGTACGAGCAGTACTTC.

The chain is built from TRBV6-5 and TRBJ1-6; no firm D call. The CDR3 runs to 14 residues. The germline CDR1 and CDR2 sequences are MNHEY and SVGAGI. Deletions cut 9 bases from V and 7 bases from J, with 16 bases between. The CDR3 DNA reads TGTGCCAGTAGCCGCACCCAGGTCAATTCACCCCTCCACTTT. Translated: CASSRTQVNSPLHF.

V usage is TRBV29-1 and J usage is TRBJ1-2, with 8 bases matching TRBD1. The length of the CDR3 is 14 residues. Trimming at V came to 3 bases and at J to 4 bases, leaving 7 bases not matched to a gene. Germline CDR1 is SQVTM and CDR2 is ANQGSEA. The CDR3 protein is CSVDRQGAGYGYTF. CDR3 DNA: TGCAGCGTTGATCGGCAGGGGGCAGGCTATGGCTACACCTTC. Drawing the rest from reference TRBV29-1 and TRBJ1-2, the complete variable domain is SAVISQKPSRDICQRGTSLTIQCQVDSQVTMMFWYRQQPGQSLTLIATANQGSEATYESGFVIDKFPISRPNLTFSTLTVSNMSPEDSSIYLCSVDRQGAGYGYTFGSGTRLTVV.

This chain links TRBV7-9 with TRBJ1-2, with D perhaps matching TRBD1 (6 bases). There are 14 residues in the CDR3. Deletions cut 6 bases from V and 1 base from J, with 12 bases between. Germline V lookup: CDR1 SEHNR, CDR2 FQNEAQ (reference sequence). The CDR3 DNA sequence: TGTGCCAGCAGACCTACAGGGAGTAACTATGGCTACACCTTC. It specifies CASRPTGSNYGYTF.

The chain employs TRBV5-5 and TRBJ1-2, with TRBD1 matching 9 bases. The germline gives CDR1 SGHKS, CDR2 YYEKEE (reference sequence). The CDR3 contains 15 residues. Germline trimming cut 5 bases from V and 4 bases from J; bases unmatched to any gene: 9. The CDR3 DNA follows: TGTGCCAGCAGTTCCGGGACAGGGACCTTCTATGGCTACACCTTC. Protein sequence: CASSSGTGTFYGYTF.

The chain recombines TRBV4-3 with TRBJ2-7; 9 bases align to TRBD1. The CDR3 sequence is 15 residues long. Germline assignment: CDR1 LGHNA and CDR2 YSLEER. V lost 0 bases, J lost 5 bases, and 5 bases stayed unmatched. The CDR3 coding sequence is TGCGCCAGCAGCCAAGAGACAGGGGGGGTCGACGAGCAGTACTTC. Translation: CASSQETGGVDEQYF.

As to this clone: At one end the junction does not follow the germline gene, possibly because of a read error. This chain links TRBV7-7 with TRBJ2-7; 9 bases are shared with TRBD2. This CDR3 is built from 17 residues. The germline gives CDR1 SSHAT, CDR2 FNYEAQ (reference sequence). CDR3 region: CASSFGLAGQEFYEQYF. CDR3 sequence (DNA): TGTGCTAGCAGCTTTGGTCTAGCGGGGCAGGAATTCTACGAGCAGTACTTC.

The chain recombines TRBV5-4 with TRBJ2-3; 9 bases are shared with TRBD2. The V gene end was trimmed by 2 bases and the J gene end by 2 bases; junction bases not matched to a gene: 9. The CDR3 is 17 residues long. Germline V CDR1 and CDR2: SGHNT, YYREEE (reference sequence). The CDR3 nucleotides are TGTGCCAGCAGCTTTTTCCAGCGGGGGGCTTTCACAGATACGCAGTATTTT. This encodes CASSFFQRGAFTDTQYF.

This clone appeared a single time. The V call is TRBV19, the J call TRBJ1-1; 12 nucleotides line up with TRBD1. Germline lookup yields CDR1 LNHDA and CDR2 SQIVND (reference sequence). With 1 base clipped from V and 8 bases from J, the junction kept 11 bases outside the gene matches. The CDR3 is 17 amino acids. The DNA of the CDR3 is TGTGCCAGTAGTATAGGATCCCGGGACAGGGGGCCCGCGGAAGCTTTCTTT. Protein sequence: CASSIGSRDRGPAEAFF.